This T cell receptor (beta chain) came from a study of CD8 T cells in ankylosing spondylitis. The CDR3 contains 12 residues. The V gene end was trimmed by 10 bases and the J gene end by 8 bases; junction bases not matched to a gene: 7. Germline assignment: CDR1 WSHSY and CDR2 SAAADI. By quantitative 5'-RACE with molecular barcodes, the TCR beta libraries were made. TCRdb processed the 5' RACE reads anew with MiXCR; each CDR3 protein has one entry. The data contain 180,000 or so distinct CDR3 sequences, roughly 12% of them seen just once; the ten biggest clones take up 29%. Study results and limitations: A TCR beta motif made of several highly homologous variants seemed typical of ankylosing spondylitis blood. Clones tied to disease were said to be significantly enriched in matched ankylosing spondylitis synovial fluid.

This clonotype was found many times. As yet, its antigen is unknown. Sample: blood, either unsorted or a sorted T cell fraction (not recorded which). This rearrangement joins TRBV10-2 to TRBJ2-1; 8 bases align to TRBD2. This receptor was obtained from a male donor with ankylosing spondylitis or in good health (not recorded which). For the CDR3, the DNA is TGCGCCACCGGACTAGCAGACCATGAGCAGTTCTTC. It translates to CATGLADHEQFF.